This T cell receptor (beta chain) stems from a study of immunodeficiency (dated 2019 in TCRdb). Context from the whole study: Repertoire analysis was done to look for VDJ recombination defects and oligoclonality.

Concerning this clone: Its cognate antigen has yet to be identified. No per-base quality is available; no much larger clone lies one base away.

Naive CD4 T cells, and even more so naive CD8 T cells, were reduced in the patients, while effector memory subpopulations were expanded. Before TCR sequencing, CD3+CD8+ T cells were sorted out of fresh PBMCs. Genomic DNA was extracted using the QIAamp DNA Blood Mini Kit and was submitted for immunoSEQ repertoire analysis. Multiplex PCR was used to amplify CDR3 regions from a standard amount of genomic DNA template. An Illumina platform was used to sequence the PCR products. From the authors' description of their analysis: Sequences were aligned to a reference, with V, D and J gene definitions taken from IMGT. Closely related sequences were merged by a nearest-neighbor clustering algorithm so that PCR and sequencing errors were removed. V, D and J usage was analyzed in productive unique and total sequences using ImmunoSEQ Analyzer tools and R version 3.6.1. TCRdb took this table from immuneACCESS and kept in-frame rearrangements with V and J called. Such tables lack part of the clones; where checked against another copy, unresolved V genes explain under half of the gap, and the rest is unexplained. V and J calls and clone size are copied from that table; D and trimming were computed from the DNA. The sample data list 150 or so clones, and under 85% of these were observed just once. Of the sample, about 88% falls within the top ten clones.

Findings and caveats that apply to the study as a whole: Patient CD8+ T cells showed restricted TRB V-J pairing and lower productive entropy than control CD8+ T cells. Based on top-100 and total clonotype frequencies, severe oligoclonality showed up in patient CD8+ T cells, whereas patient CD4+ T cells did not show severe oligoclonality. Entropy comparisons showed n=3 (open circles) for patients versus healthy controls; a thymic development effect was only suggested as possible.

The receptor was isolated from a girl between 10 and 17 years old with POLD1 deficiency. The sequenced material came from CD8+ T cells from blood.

The CDR3 reads CASSSSGRGTDTQYF. The bases read TGTGCCAGCAGTTCTAGCGGGCGGGGTACAGATACGCAGTATTTT. Here the chain combines TRBV6-5 and TRBJ2-3, with 8 junctional bases fitting TRBD2. The CDR3, from cysteine to phenylalanine, totals 15 residues. Only the CDR3 DNA stays, 45 bases, in frame from base 1. The germline V gene supplies CDR1 MNHEY and CDR2 SVGAGI. Compared with germline, V lacks 4 bases and J lacks 3 bases; bases without a gene match: 6.